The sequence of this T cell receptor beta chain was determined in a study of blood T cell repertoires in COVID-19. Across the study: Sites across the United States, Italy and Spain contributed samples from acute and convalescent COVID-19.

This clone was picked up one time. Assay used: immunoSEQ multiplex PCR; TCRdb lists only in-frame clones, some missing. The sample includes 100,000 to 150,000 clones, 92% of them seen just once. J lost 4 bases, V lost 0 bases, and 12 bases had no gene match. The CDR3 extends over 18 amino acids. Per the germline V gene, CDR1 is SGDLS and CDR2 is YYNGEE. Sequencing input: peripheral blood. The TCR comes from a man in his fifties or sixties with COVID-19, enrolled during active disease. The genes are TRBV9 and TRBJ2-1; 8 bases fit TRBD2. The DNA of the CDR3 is TGTGCCAGCAGCGTAGCTTCCCCTTCGGGGGGGGGATACAATGAGCAGTTCTTC. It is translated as CASSVASPSGGGYNEQFF.